This TCR beta chain comes out of a study of vaccination and CD4 T cells after COVID-19. The Oncomine TCR Beta short-read assay was applied to DNA of cultured CD4+ T cells. TCRdb independently ran MiXCR on the PCR reads; one entry per CDR3 protein. The sample lists tens of thousands of distinct CDR3 sequences, 28% occurring once. Time point given: late sampling 161 to 241 days after vaccination in three convalescent patients. The treatment is: approximately 9-day PBMC culture with coronavirus spike peptide pools or control peptides (ViraFEST assay). About this clonotype: As yet, its antigen is unknown. A read error may account for a junction end that differs from germline.

This CDR3 has 14 residues. Germline V gene sequence: CDR1 MNHNS, CDR2 SASEGT. The starting material was CD4+ T cells from blood, cultured in vitro, obtained about 7 months after SARS-CoV-2 vaccination. The chain recombines TRBV6-1 with TRBJ1-6; weak D call: TRBD1 (6 bases). The origin of this receptor is a human donor who had recovered from COVID-19. The CDR3 here is CASKGVGGGSPLHF. For the CDR3, the DNA is TGTGCGAGCAAGGGGGTCGGGGGCGGCTCACCCCTCCACTTT.